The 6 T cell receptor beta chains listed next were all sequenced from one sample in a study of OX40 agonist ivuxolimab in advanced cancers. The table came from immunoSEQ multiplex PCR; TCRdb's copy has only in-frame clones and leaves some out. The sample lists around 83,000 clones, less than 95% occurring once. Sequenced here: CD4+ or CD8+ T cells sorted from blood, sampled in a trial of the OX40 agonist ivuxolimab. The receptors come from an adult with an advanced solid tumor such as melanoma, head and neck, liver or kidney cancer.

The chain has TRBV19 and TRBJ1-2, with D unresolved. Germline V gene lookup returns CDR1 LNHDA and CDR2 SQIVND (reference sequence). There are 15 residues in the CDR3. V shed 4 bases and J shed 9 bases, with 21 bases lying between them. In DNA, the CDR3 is TGTGCCAGTAGTAAGCCTGGTCTGGCAACCTGGAGCTACACCTTC. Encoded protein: CASSKPGLATWSYTF.

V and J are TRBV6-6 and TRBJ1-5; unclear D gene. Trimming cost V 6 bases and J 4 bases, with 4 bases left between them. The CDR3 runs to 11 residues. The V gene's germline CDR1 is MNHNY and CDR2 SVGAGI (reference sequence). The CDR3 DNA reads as TGTGCCAGCAGGGGAAATCAGCCCCAGCATTTT. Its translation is CASRGNQPQHF.

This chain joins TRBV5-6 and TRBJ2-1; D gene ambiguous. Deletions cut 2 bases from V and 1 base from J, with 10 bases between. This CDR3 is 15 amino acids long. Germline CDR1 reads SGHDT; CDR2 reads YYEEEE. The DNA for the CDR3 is TGTGCCAGCAGCTTCGTAGGAAGTTCCTACAATGAGCAGTTCTTC. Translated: CASSFVGSSYNEQFF. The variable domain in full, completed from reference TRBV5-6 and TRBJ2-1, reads DAGVTQSPTHLIKTRGQQVTLRCSPKSGHDTVSWYQQALGQGPQFIFQYYEEEERQRGNFPDRFSGHQFPNYSSELNVNALLLGDSALYLCASSFVGSSYNEQFFGPGTRLTVL.

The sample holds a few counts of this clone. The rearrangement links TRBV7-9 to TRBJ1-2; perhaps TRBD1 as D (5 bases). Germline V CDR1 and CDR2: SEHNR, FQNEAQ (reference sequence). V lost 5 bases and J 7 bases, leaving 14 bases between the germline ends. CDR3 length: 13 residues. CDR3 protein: CASSHSGSAGYTF. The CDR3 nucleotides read TGTGCCAGCAGCCACTCAGGGTCGGCTGGCTACACCTTC.

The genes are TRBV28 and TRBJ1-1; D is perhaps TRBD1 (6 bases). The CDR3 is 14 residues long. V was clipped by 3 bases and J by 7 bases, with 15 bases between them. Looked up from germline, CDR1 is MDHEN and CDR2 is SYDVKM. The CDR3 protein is CASSFPIGQREAFF. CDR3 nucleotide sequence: TGTGCCAGCAGTTTTCCTATTGGACAGCGTGAAGCTTTCTTT.

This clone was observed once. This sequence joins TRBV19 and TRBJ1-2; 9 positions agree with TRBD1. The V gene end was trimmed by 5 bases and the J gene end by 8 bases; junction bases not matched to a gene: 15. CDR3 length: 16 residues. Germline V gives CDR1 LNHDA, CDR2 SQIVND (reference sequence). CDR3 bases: TGTGCCAGTAGTCCTCACTACCGGGACAGGGAACGGGGCTACACCTTC. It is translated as CASSPHYRDRERGYTF.